This entry lists 31 T cell receptor beta chains sequenced from one sample in a study of CXCR3-negative and CXCR3-positive naive CD8 T cells. All TRB cDNA libraries came from 5' RACE performed with UMI labels. From the 5' RACE reads, TCRdb lists one entry per CDR3 protein and no DNA. In all, the sample yields about 120,000 distinct CDR3 sequences. Input material: naive CXCR3- CD8+ T cells from blood. Subset indicated: CD45RO-CCR7+CD27+CD95- naive CD8+ T cells lacking CXCR3 (TNR3-). These receptor sequences come from a human donor in good health. Some clones in this sample may be carry-over from other donors' samples.

The V call is TRBV9, the J call TRBJ2-1; TCRdb's assignment of TRBD2 cannot be checked, as there is no DNA. The CDR3 is made up of 16 amino acids. Germline V CDR1 and CDR2: SGDLS, YYNGEE. The CDR3 region is CASSPLLAGGANEQFF. The variable domain in full, with the rest retrieved from reference TRBV9 and TRBJ2-1, is DSGVTQTPKHLITATGQRVTLRCSPRSGDLSVYWYQQSLDQGLQFLIQYYNGEERAKGNILERFSAQQFPDLHSELNLSSLELGDSALYFCASSPLLAGGANEQFFGPGTRLTVL.

The chain has TRBV5-6 and TRBJ2-1; TCRdb's assignment of TRBD2 cannot be checked, as there is no DNA. The CDR3 length is 14 residues. Germline V gene lookup returns CDR1 SGHDT and CDR2 YYEEEE. CDR3 residues: CASTWLAGYNEQFF.

The V gene is TRBV7-9, the J gene TRBJ2-5; TCRdb reports TRBD2, a call that lacks DNA to check it against. CDR1 and CDR2 (germline): SEHNR, FQNEAQ (reference sequence). This CDR3 comprises 14 residues. CDR3 protein: CASSLDSSGETQYF.

This sequence joins TRBV3-1 and TRBJ2-1; TCRdb selects TRBD2, and the lack of DNA leaves this call unchecked. The CDR3 totals 20 residues. CDR1 and CDR2 (germline): LGHDT, YNNKEL (reference sequence). CDR3 in amino acids: CASSHPKVIAGGSSYNEQFF.

The V gene is TRBV29-1, the J gene TRBJ2-1; with no DNA, the TCRdb D assignment of TRBD2 cannot be verified. Germline CDR1 and CDR2: SQVTM and ANQGSEA. The CDR3 consists of 18 residues. The CDR3 loop reads CSVESGGTSGGYYNEQFF.

The chain recombines TRBV5-1 with TRBJ2-2; TCRdb returns TRBD1, unconfirmable since there is no DNA. Germline V CDR1 and CDR2: SGHRS, YFSETQ. This CDR3 region has 15 residues. CDR3 amino acids: CASSSDRSNTGELFF. The variable domain in full, with the rest retrieved from reference TRBV5-1 and TRBJ2-2, is KAGVTQTPRYLIKTRGQQVTLSCSPISGHRSVSWYQQTPGQGLQFLFEYFSETQRNKGNFPGRFSGRQFSNSRSEMNVSTLELGDSALYLCASSSDRSNTGELFFGEGSRLTVL.

V usage is TRBV4-3 and J usage is TRBJ2-7; without DNA, the TCRdb call of TRBD2 cannot be checked. This CDR3 has 15 residues. Germline V lookup: CDR1 LGHNA, CDR2 YSLEER. This CDR3 reads CASSQEEASRYEQYF.

V gene TRBV28 combines with J gene TRBJ2-7; the TCRdb D gene call, TRBD2, has no DNA to confirm it. The CDR3 consists of 15 residues. Germline V gene data show CDR1 as MDHEN and CDR2 as SYDVKM. Here the CDR3 reads CASTSRAYSTYEQYF.

The V gene is TRBV12-3 or TRBV12-4, the J gene TRBJ2-1; as DNA is missing, the TRBD1 call by TCRdb cannot be tested. This CDR3 has 14 amino acids. The CDR3 loop reads CASSWGGGGDEQFF.

The chain couples TRBV6-6 to TRBJ1-1; TCRdb names TRBD1, which stays unverified in the absence of DNA. The CDR3 is 17 residues long. The germline gives CDR1 MNHNY, CDR2 SVGAGI (reference sequence). This CDR3 reads CASSYLGGGAGNTEAFF.

This chain joins TRBV5-5 and TRBJ2-1. Germline CDR1 SGHKS, CDR2 YYEKEE (reference sequence). The CDR3 loop spans 11 amino acids. The CDR3 sequence is CASSLVVIQFF.

V is TRBV12-3 or TRBV12-4 and J is TRBJ1-4; TCRdb's D call, TRBD1, is unchecked because there is no DNA. This CDR3 is 18 amino acids long. The CDR3: CASRAPFNSGGAPEKLFF.

The CDR3 here is CASSPRPSGNHEQYF. The chain recombines TRBV28 with TRBJ2-7; TCRdb's D call, TRBD2, is unchecked because there is no DNA. The germline gives CDR1 MDHEN, CDR2 SYDVKM. This CDR3 contains 15 residues.

The V and J genes are TRBV10-3 and TRBJ1-1; TCRdb calls TRBD1, which cannot be checked without DNA. The germline gives CDR1 ENHRY, CDR2 SYGVKD. The CDR3 runs 16 residues. CDR3 loop: CAISESWTGGNTEAFF.

V gene TRBV20-1 combines with J gene TRBJ2-2; TCRdb selects TRBD1, and the lack of DNA leaves this call unchecked. The CDR3 sequence is 17 residues long. Germline V gene lookup returns CDR1 DFQATT and CDR2 SNEGSKA (reference sequence). CDR3 sequence: CSARDFQGATNTGELFF.

This chain links TRBV6-2 or TRBV6-3 with TRBJ1-1; there is no DNA to check the TCRdb D call of TRBD1. Germline V gene sequence: CDR1 MNHEY, CDR2 SVGEGT. This CDR3 is built from 14 residues. The CDR3: CASSATGFGAEAFF.

J is TRBJ2-3 and V is TRBV30; there is no DNA to check the TCRdb D call of TRBD2. This CDR3 region has 16 residues. In germline, CDR1 is GTSNPN, CDR2 SVGIG (reference sequence). The CDR3 is CAWSDGLAGVPDTQYF.

V gene TRBV10-3 combines with J gene TRBJ2-5; the TCRdb D gene call, TRBD1, has no DNA to confirm it. The CDR3 spans 18 residues. The germline gives CDR1 ENHRY, CDR2 SYGVKD. CDR3 loop: CAISEGPGAANTQETQYF.

This chain uses TRBV28 with TRBJ2-5; TCRdb designates TRBD1, a call that cannot be tested without DNA. The CDR3 has 16 amino acids. Germline-derived CDR1 and CDR2 are MDHEN and SYDVKM. This CDR3 is CASSQRDRAYQETQYF. The whole variable domain, remainder taken from reference TRBV28 and TRBJ2-5, is DVKVTQSSRYLVKRTGEKVFLECVQDMDHENMFWYRQDPGLGLRLIYFSYDVKMKEKGDIPEGYSVSREKKERFSLILESASTNQTSMYLCASSQRDRAYQETQYFGPGTRLLVL.

CDR3 residues: CASSPWTSGHEQYF. V and J are TRBV27 and TRBJ2-7; TCRdb calls TRBD2, which cannot be checked without DNA. The CDR3 length is 14 residues. Germline assignment: CDR1 MNHEY and CDR2 SMNVEV (reference sequence).

The chain uses TRBV2 and TRBJ1-1; TCRdb gives TRBD1 as the D gene, but with no DNA this cannot be confirmed. CDR3 length: 15 residues. The germline V gene encodes CDR1 SNHLY and CDR2 FYNNEI. CDR3 amino acids: CASRMTGGPNTEAFF.

This CDR3 reads CASSSRDRGYEQYF. This chain joins TRBV7-9 and TRBJ2-7; TCRdb outputs TRBD1, but without DNA this stays unchecked. The CDR3 is made up of 14 amino acids. Germline-derived CDR1 and CDR2 are SEHNR and FQNEAQ (reference sequence).

The rearrangement uses TRBV7-9 and TRBJ2-3; the D gene TCRdb calls, TRBD2, cannot be checked with no DNA. This CDR3 has 13 residues. Germline V gene sequence: CDR1 SEHNR, CDR2 FQNEAQ (reference sequence). The CDR3 sequence is CASSFPRSDTQYF.

This rearrangement joins TRBV1 to TRBJ2-5; TCRdb's assignment of TRBD2 cannot be checked, as there is no DNA. TRBV1 is deemed a pseudogene. The CDR3 covers 13 residues. Here the CDR3 reads CTPPGLARETQYF.

This chain's CDR3 is CASSIGGHPYNEQFF. The chain employs TRBV19 and TRBJ2-1; TCRdb picks TRBD2, but there is no DNA to check that call. This CDR3 region has 15 residues. Germline V gene lookup returns CDR1 LNHDA and CDR2 SQIVND (reference sequence). The full variable domain, its missing parts supplied by reference TRBV19 and TRBJ2-1, is DGGITQSPKYLFRKEGQNVTLSCEQNLNHDAMYWYRQDPGQGLRLIYYSQIVNDFQKGDIAEGYSVSREKKESFPLTVTSAQKNPTAFYLCASSIGGHPYNEQFFGPGTRLTVL.

This rearrangement joins TRBV5-4 to TRBJ2-7; with no DNA, the TCRdb D assignment of TRBD1 cannot be verified. The CDR3 totals 14 residues. The germline gives CDR1 SGHNT, CDR2 YYREEE (reference sequence). CDR3 amino acids: CASSLEQGLYEQYF.

The chain has TRBV24-1 and TRBJ1-1; the D gene TCRdb calls, TRBD1, cannot be checked with no DNA. The CDR3 spans 13 residues. CDR1 is KGHDR, CDR2 SFDVKD, per germline. The CDR3 loop reads CATSDREYTEAFF.

The J gene is TRBJ2-5, the V gene TRBV6-5. The germline V gene encodes CDR1 MNHEY and CDR2 SVGAGI. The length of the CDR3 is 14 residues. CDR3 region: CASSYQGDQETQYF.

This chain connects TRBV20-1 to TRBJ2-1; lacking DNA, the TRBD2 call made by TCRdb goes unchecked. The CDR3 extends over 15 amino acids. Germline CDR1 reads DFQATT; CDR2 reads SNEGSKA (reference sequence). CDR3 amino acids: CSSSWRAGPYNEQFF.

The V call is TRBV29-1, the J call TRBJ2-7; with no DNA, the TCRdb D assignment of TRBD1 cannot be verified. The CDR3 length is 13 residues. CDR1 is SQVTM, CDR2 ANQGSEA, per germline. The CDR3: CSVLTGPTYEQYF.

The V and J genes are TRBV7-9 and TRBJ2-1; lacking DNA, the TRBD2 call made by TCRdb goes unchecked. Germline assignment: CDR1 SEHNR and CDR2 FQNEAQ (reference sequence). CDR3 length: 17 residues. CDR3 loop: CASSLETSGSSYNEQFF.